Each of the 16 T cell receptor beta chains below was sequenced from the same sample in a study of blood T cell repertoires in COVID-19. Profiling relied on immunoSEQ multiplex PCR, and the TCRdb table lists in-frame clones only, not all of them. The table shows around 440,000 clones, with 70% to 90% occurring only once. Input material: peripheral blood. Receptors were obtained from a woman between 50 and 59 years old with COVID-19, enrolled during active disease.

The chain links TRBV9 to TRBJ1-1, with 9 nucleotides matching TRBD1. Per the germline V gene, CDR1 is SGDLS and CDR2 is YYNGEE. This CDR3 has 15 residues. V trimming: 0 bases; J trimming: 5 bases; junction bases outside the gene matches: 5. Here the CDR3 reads CASSVAGTGWTEAFF. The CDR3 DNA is TGTGCCAGCAGCGTAGCCGGGACAGGGTGGACTGAAGCTTTCTTT.

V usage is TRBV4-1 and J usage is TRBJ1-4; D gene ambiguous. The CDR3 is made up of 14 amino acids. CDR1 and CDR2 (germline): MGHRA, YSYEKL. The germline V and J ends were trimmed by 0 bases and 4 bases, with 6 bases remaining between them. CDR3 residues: CASSQDERNEKLFF. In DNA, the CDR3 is TGCGCCAGCAGCCAAGACGAGCGTAATGAAAAACTGTTTTTT.

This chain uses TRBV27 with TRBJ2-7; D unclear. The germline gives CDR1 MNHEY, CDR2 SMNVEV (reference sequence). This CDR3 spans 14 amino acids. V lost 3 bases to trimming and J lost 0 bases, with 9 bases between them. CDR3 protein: CASSFADNSYEQYF. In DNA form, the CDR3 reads TGTGCCAGCAGTTTCGCCGACAACTCCTACGAGCAGTACTTC.

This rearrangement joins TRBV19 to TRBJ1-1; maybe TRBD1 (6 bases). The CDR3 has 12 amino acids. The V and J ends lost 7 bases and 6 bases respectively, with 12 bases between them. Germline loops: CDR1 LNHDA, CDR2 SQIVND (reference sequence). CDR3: CASTLGGSEAFF. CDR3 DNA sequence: TGTGCCAGTACCCTAGGGGGTTCTGAAGCTTTCTTT. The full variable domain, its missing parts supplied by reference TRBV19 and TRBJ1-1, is DGGITQSPKYLFRKEGQNVTLSCEQNLNHDAMYWYRQDPGQGLRLIYYSQIVNDFQKGDIAEGYSVSREKKESFPLTVTSAQKNPTAFYLCASTLGGSEAFFGQGTRLTVV.

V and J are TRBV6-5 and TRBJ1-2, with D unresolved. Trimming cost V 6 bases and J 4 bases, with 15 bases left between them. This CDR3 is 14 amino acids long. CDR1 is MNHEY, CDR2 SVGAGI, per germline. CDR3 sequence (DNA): TGTGCCAGCAGCAGAGAGGCGGTATCCTATGGCTACACCTTC. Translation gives CASSREAVSYGYTF.

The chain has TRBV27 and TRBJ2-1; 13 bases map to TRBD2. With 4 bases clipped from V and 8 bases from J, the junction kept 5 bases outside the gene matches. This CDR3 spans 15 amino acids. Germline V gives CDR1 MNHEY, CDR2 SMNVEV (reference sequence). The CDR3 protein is CASSYGTSGEDEQFF. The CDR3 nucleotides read TGTGCCAGCAGTTACGGGACTAGCGGGGAGGATGAGCAGTTCTTC.

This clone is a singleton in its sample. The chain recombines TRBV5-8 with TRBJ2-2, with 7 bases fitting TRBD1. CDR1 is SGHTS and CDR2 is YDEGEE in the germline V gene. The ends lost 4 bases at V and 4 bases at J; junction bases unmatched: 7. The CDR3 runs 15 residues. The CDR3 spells CASSLAAGGTGELFF. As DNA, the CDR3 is TGTGCCAGCAGCCTCGCTGCAGGGGGCACCGGGGAGCTGTTTTTT. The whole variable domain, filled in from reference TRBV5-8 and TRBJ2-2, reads EAGVTQSPTHLIKTRGQQATLRCSPISGHTSVYWYQQALGLGLQFLLWYDEGEERNRGNFPPRFSGRQFPNYSSELNVNALELEDSALYLCASSLAAGGTGELFFGEGSRLTVL.

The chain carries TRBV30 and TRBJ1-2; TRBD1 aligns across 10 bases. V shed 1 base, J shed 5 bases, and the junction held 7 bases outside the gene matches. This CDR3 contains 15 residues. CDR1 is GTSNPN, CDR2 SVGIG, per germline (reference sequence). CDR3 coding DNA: TGTGCCTGGAGTGAACTTCCGGGACAGGGGTATGGCTACACCTTC. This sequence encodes CAWSELPGQGYGYTF.

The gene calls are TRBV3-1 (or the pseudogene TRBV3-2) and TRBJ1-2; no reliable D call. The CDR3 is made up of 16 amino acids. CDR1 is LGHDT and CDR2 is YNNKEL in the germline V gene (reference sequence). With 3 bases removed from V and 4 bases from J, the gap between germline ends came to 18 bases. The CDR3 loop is CASSQGSPYASYGYTF. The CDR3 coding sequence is TGTGCCAGCAGCCAGGGCAGCCCTTACGCATCCTATGGCTACACCTTC.

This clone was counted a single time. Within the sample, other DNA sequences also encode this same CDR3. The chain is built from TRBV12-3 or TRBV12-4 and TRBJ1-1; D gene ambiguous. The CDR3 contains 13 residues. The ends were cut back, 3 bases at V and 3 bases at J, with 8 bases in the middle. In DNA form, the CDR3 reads TGTGCCAGCAGTTTCACCCGGGACACTGAAGCTTTCTTT. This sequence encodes CASSFTRDTEAFF.

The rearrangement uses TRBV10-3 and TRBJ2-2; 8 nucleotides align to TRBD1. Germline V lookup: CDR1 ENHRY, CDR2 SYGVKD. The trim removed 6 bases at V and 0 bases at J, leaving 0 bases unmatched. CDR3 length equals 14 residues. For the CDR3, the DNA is TGTGCCATCAGGACAGGGGCGAACACCGGGGAGCTGTTTTTT. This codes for CAIRTGANTGELFF.

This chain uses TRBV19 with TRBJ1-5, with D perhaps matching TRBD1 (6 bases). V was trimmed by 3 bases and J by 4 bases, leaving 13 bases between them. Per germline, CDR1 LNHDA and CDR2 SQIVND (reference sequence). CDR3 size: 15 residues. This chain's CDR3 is CASSIVRGGNQPQHF. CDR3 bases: TGTGCCAGTAGTATTGTCAGGGGTGGTAATCAGCCCCAGCATTTT.

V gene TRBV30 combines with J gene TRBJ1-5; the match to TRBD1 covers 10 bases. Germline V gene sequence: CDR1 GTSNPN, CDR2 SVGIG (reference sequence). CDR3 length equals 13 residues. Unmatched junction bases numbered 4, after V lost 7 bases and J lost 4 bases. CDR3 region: CASWTGGNQPQHF. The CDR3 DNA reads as TGTGCCTCCTGGACAGGGGGGAATCAGCCCCAGCATTTT.

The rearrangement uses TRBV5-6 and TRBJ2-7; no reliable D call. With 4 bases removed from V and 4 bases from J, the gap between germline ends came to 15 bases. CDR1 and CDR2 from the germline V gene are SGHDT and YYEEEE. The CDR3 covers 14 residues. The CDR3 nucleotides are TGTGCCAGCAGCCTGGGCCCAGGCACTTACGAGCAGTACTTC. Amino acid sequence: CASSLGPGTYEQYF.

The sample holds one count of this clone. The CDR3: CASREGDSEAFF. CDR3 nucleotides: TGTGCCAGCAGGGAAGGGGACAGTGAAGCTTTCTTT. The chain uses TRBV5-4 and TRBJ1-1; 7 nucleotides align to TRBD1. The germline CDR1 and CDR2 sequences are SGHNT and YYREEE (reference sequence). CDR3 length equals 12 residues. The V and J ends lost 5 bases and 7 bases, in that order; junction bases with no gene match: 5. Combining the CDR3 with reference TRBV5-4 and TRBJ1-1 gives the whole variable domain ETGVTQSPTHLIKTRGQQVTLRCSSQSGHNTVSWYQQALGQGPQFIFQYYREEENGRGNFPPRFSGLQFPNYSSELNVNALELDDSALYLCASREGDSEAFFGQGTRLTVV.

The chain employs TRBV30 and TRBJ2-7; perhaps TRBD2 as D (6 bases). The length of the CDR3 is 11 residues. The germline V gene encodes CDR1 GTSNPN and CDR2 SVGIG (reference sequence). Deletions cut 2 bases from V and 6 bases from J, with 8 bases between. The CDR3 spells CAWSYGGEQYF. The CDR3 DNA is TGTGCCTGGAGTTACGGGGGCGAGCAGTACTTC. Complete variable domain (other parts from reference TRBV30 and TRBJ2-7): SQTIHQWPATLVQPVGSPLSLECTVEGTSNPNLYWYRQAAGRGLQLLFYSVGIGQISSEVPQNLSASRPQDRQFILSSKKLLLSDSGFYLCAWSYGGEQYFGPGTRLTVT.